One sample yielded the 15 T cell receptor beta chains listed below, sequenced in a study of blood T cell repertoires in COVID-19. Sequencing used immunoSEQ multiplex PCR; TCRdb keeps in-frame clones, though not all of them. The data hold around 300,000 clones, with about four fifths observed a single time. The sample consisted of peripheral blood. These receptors came from a young man with active or convalescent COVID-19.

The chain uses TRBV30 and TRBJ2-2, with a possible D match to TRBD1 (6 bases). Germline lookup yields CDR1 GTSNPN and CDR2 SVGIG (reference sequence). This CDR3 contains 13 residues. V gave up 2 bases and J gave up 5 bases, with 9 bases separating them. CDR3: CAWSTGLTGELFF. The CDR3 DNA is TGTGCCTGGAGTACAGGGTTGACCGGGGAGCTGTTTTTT.

This clone was recorded once. This chain connects TRBV20-1 to TRBJ2-5; maybe TRBD1 (5 bases). V was clipped by 3 bases and J by 5 bases, with 19 bases between them. From germline, CDR1 is DFQATT and CDR2 SNEGSKA (reference sequence). The CDR3 is 15 residues long. The DNA of the CDR3 is TGCAGTGCTAGTGACCCGGTTAGGGGCGCGGAGACCCAGTACTTC. It translates to CSASDPVRGAETQYF.

V usage is TRBV7-9 and J usage is TRBJ2-7; 10 nucleotides line up with TRBD1. The CDR3 loop spans 17 amino acids. In germline, CDR1 is SEHNR, CDR2 FQNEAQ (reference sequence). Trimming cost V 0 bases and J 5 bases; bases outside gene matches: 10. CDR3 amino acids: CASSLASRDRGPHEQYF. The CDR3 DNA is TGTGCCAGCAGCTTAGCCTCCCGGGACAGGGGCCCCCACGAGCAGTACTTC.

The chain is built from TRBV15 and TRBJ1-1; a weak D match, TRBD1 (5 bases). V lost 3 bases and J lost 0, with 11 bases in between. Germline V lookup: CDR1 LNHNV, CDR2 YYDKDF (reference sequence). The CDR3 runs 15 residues. CDR3 amino acids: CATSSRVLMNTEAFF. The CDR3 bases are TGTGCCACCAGCAGCAGGGTACTAATGAACACTGAAGCTTTCTTT.

V and J are TRBV6-5 and TRBJ2-1, with D unclear. The germline CDR1 and CDR2 sequences are MNHEY and SVGAGI. Trimming removed 3 bases from V and 9 bases from J, with 12 bases in between. The CDR3 loop spans 13 amino acids. The CDR3 nucleotides are TGTGCCAGCAGTTATGAGCCCTCCGGTGAGCAGTTCTTC. This translates into CASSYEPSGEQFF.

This clone has more than one count but fewer than ten. The chain joins TRBV12-3 or TRBV12-4 to TRBJ2-2; D perhaps matches TRBD2 (6 bases). V lost 3 bases and J lost 7, with 9 bases in between. CDR3 length equals 13 residues. For the CDR3, the DNA is TGTGCCAGCAGTTTGGGCGGGGTCGGGGAGCTGTTTTTT. This translates into CASSLGGVGELFF.

This clone was seen a single time. The rearrangement links TRBV30 to TRBJ1-6; 7 bases are a match to TRBD1. After removal of 5 bases from V and 5 bases from J, the junction contained 6 bases not matched to a gene. CDR3 length: 14 amino acids. Germline V lookup: CDR1 GTSNPN, CDR2 SVGIG (reference sequence). In DNA, the CDR3 is TGTGCCTGGGATCCCGGGACAGATAATTCACCCCTCCACTTT. The encoded protein is CAWDPGTDNSPLHF.

The gene calls are TRBV7-2 and TRBJ2-3; 7 bases map to TRBD2. V lost 3 bases, J lost 0 bases, and 3 bases stayed unmatched. CDR3 size: 15 residues. The V gene's germline CDR1 is SGHTA and CDR2 FQGNSA. The CDR3 is CASSLPSGSTDTQYF. In DNA form, the CDR3 reads TGTGCCAGCAGCTTGCCTAGCGGTAGCACAGATACGCAGTATTTT.

The chain employs TRBV23-1 and TRBJ2-7, with a tentative D call TRBD1 (6 bases). TRBV23-1 is identified as an open reading frame with a role that is uncertain. The length of the CDR3 is 15 residues. With 7 bases removed from V and 0 bases from J, the gap between germline ends came to 16 bases. The CDR3: CASTRLDRISYEQYF. The CDR3 DNA reads TGCGCCAGCACCCGATTAGACAGGATCTCCTACGAGCAGTACTTC.

This clone was found once. The chain has TRBV7-3 and TRBJ1-2; 7 bases agree with TRBD1. Per the germline V gene, CDR1 is SGHTA and CDR2 is FQGTGA. This CDR3 contains 13 residues. The J segment lost 4 bases and the V segment lost 3 bases, leaving 2 bases of the junction unmatched. In DNA form, the CDR3 reads TGTGCCAGCAGCTTGGGGACAGCCTATGGCTACACCTTC. This codes for CASSLGTAYGYTF. Based on the CDR3 plus reference TRBV7-3 and TRBJ1-2, the full variable domain is GAGVSQTPSNKVTEKGKYVELRCDPISGHTALYWYRQSLGQGPEFLIYFQGTGAADDSGLPNDRFFAVRPEGSVSTLKIQRTERGDSAVYLCASSLGTAYGYTFGSGTRLTVV.

Only a few counts were recorded for this clone. The rearrangement uses TRBV18 and TRBJ1-4, with 9 bases aligning to TRBD1. Germline assignment: CDR1 KGHSH and CDR2 LQKENI. V was clipped by 3 bases and J by 6 bases; unmatched bases: 17. This CDR3 is 19 amino acids long. The CDR3 loop is CASSPPGTGNPLEDEKLFF. The CDR3 DNA reads TGTGCCAGCTCACCTCCCGGGACAGGGAATCCCTTGGAGGATGAAAAACTGTTTTTT.

The rearrangement uses TRBV18 and TRBJ2-1; 7 bases fit TRBD1. Germline V gene data show CDR1 as KGHSH and CDR2 as LQKENI. This CDR3 comprises 15 residues. The V and J ends lost 2 bases and 3 bases, in that order; junction bases with no gene match: 4. CDR3 coding DNA: TGTGCCAGCTCACCAACGGGACAGAGCTACAATGAGCAGTTCTTC. Residues: CASSPTGQSYNEQFF.

This chain links TRBV19 with TRBJ1-1, with TRBD1 identical over 7 bases. In germline, CDR1 is LNHDA, CDR2 SQIVND (reference sequence). This CDR3 has 14 residues. Trimming took 7 bases from V and 11 from J; bases not matched to a gene: 16. Written as DNA, the CDR3 is TGTGCCAGTACCCTCCGGGACAGAAGGGGTGAGGCTTTCTTT. It specifies CASTLRDRRGEAFF.

V usage is TRBV25-1 and J usage is TRBJ1-2; D is uncertain. V gave up 0 bases and J gave up 7 bases, with 12 bases separating them. Germline values: CDR1 MGHDK, CDR2 SYGVNS. The CDR3 spans 14 residues. CDR3 nucleotides: TGTGCCAGCAGTGAATATGGGCGGGTTAGTGGCTACACCTTC. Its protein is CASSEYGRVSGYTF.

The chain recombines TRBV5-1 with TRBJ2-3, with TRBD1 as a possible D gene (6 bases). Germline values: CDR1 SGHRS, CDR2 YFSETQ. This CDR3 is 14 amino acids long. The germline V and J ends were trimmed by 2 bases and 5 bases, with 12 bases remaining between them. CDR3 amino acids: CASSFSQGEDTQYF. The CDR3, as DNA: TGCGCCAGCAGCTTTTCACAGGGAGAAGATACGCAGTATTTT.